Only a few counts were recorded for the clone carrying this T cell receptor beta chain. The sample comes from a study of blood T cell repertoires in COVID-19. Germline-derived CDR1 and CDR2 are SGHTS and YDEGEE. Germline trimming cut 0 bases from V and 4 bases from J; bases unmatched to any gene: 13. This CDR3 spans 18 amino acids. Those enrolled, adults aged roughly 18 to 89 years, came from about two dozen US areas. Self-reported history from a screening survey and questionnaire set each donor's cohort. Among Cohort 3 donors, those recovered had two negative PCRs, clearance, or symptom resolution. In the authors' methods: Amplification of reference gene primers was used by the study to estimate nucleated cell counts. TCRdb's copy holds only in-frame clones and misses some; the assay was immunoSEQ multiplex PCR. V and J calls and clone size are given by that table; D and trimming were obtained from the DNA. This table holds about 180,000 clones, around four fifths found once.

Material for sequencing was PBMCs or T cells enriched from blood (not recorded which). The sequence was collected from a woman in her forties or fifties who had recovered from COVID-19. The chain uses TRBV5-8 and TRBJ2-1, with 7 bases fitting TRBD2. The CDR3 bases are TGTGCCAGCAGCTTGGGAGGGTCGGCGGGGGTTGAGTACAATGAGCAGTTCTTC. This sequence encodes CASSLGGSAGVEYNEQFF.